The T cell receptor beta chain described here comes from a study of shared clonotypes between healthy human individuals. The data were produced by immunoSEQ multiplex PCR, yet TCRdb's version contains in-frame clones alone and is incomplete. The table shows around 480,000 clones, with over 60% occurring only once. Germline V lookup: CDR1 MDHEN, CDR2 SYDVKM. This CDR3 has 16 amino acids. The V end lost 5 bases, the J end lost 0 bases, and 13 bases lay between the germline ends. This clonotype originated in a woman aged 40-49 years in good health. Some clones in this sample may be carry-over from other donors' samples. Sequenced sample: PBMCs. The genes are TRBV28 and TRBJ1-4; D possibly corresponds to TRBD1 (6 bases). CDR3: CASSRLTGSTNEKLFF. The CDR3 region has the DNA TGTGCCAGCAGTCGGCTGACAGGTTCAACTAATGAAAAACTGTTTTTT.